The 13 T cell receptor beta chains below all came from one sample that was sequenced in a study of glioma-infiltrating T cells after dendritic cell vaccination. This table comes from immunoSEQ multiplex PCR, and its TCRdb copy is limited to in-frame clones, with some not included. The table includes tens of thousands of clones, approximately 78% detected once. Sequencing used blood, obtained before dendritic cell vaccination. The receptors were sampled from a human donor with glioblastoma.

This CDR3 is CASSVSGGSYNEQFF. CDR3 sequence (DNA): TGTGCCAGCAGCGTTAGCGGGGGCTCCTACAATGAGCAGTTCTTC. The chain employs TRBV9 and TRBJ2-1, with 9 bases fitting TRBD2. The CDR3 consists of 15 residues. Looked up from germline, CDR1 is SGDLS and CDR2 is YYNGEE. V dropped 2 bases and J dropped 0; count of bases not matched to a gene: 0.

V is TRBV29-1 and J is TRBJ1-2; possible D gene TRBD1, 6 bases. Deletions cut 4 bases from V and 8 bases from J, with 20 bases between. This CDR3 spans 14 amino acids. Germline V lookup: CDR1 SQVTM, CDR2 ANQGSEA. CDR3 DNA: TGCAGCGTTGCAACAGGGAGGGGGAAGGAAGGCTACACCTTC. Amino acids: CSVATGRGKEGYTF.

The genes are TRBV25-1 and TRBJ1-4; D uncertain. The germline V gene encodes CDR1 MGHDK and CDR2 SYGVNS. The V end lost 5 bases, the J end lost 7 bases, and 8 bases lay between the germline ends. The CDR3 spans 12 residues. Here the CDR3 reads CASSRGFEKLFF. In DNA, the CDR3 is TGTGCCAGCAGTAGAGGATTTGAAAAACTGTTTTTT.

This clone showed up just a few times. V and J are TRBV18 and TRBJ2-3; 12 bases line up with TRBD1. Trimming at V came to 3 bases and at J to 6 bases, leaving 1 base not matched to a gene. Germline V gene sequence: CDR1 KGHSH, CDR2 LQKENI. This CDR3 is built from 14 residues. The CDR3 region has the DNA TGTGCCAGCTCACCGGGACAGGGGGCTGATACGCAGTATTTT. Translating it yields CASSPGQGADTQYF.

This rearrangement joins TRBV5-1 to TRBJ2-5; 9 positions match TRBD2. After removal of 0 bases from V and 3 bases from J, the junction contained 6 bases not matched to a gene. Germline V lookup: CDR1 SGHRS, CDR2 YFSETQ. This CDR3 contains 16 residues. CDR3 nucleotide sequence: TGCGCCAGCAGCTTGGTACGGAGCGGGGGGAAAGAGACCCAGTACTTC. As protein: CASSLVRSGGKETQYF.

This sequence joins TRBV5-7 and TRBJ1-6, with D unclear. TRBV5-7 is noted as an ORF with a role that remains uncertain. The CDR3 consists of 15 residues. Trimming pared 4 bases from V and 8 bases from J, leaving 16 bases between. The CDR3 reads CASSQAAWLDSPLHF. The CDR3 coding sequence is TGTGCCAGCAGCCAAGCCGCGTGGTTGGATTCACCCCTCCACTTT.

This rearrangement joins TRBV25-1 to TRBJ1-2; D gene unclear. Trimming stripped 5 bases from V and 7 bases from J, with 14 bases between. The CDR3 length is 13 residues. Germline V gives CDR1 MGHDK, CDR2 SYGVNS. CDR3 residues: CASSHSAWAGYTF. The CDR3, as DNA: TGTGCCAGCAGTCATTCGGCGTGGGCTGGCTACACCTTC.

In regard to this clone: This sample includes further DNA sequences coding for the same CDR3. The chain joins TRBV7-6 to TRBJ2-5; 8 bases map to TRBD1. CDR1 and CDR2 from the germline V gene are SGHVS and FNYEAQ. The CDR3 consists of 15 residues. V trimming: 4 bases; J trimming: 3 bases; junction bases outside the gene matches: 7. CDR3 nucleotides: TGTGCCAGCAGCTCAACAGGGGGTGGGAAAGAGACCCAGTACTTC. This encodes CASSSTGGGKETQYF. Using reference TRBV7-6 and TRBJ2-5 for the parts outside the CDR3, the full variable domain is GAGVSQSPRYKVTKRGQDVALRCDPISGHVSLYWYRQALGQGPEFLTYFNYEAQQDKSGLPNDRFSAERPEGSISTLTIQRTEQRDSAMYRCASSSTGGGKETQYFGPGTRLLVL.

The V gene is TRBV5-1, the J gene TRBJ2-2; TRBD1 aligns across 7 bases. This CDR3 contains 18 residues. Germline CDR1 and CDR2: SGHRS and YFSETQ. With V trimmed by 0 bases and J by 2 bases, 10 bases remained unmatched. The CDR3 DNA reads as TGCGCCAGCAGCTTGGAAGGGGGCAGGCACACAAACACCGGGGAGCTGTTTTTT. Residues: CASSLEGGRHTNTGELFF.

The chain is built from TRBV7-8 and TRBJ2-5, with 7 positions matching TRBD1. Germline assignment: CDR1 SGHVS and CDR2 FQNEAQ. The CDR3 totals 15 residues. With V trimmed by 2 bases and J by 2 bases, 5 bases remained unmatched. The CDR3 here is CASSLSGQKQETQYF. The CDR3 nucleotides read TGTGCCAGCAGCTTATCGGGACAGAAGCAAGAGACCCAGTACTTC.

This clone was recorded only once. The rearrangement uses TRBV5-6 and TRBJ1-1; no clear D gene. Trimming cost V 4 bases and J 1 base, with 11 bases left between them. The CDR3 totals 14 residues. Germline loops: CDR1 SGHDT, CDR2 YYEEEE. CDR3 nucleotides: TGTGCCAGCAGCCCTCCCGCCGGGAACACTGAAGCTTTCTTT. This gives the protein CASSPPAGNTEAFF.

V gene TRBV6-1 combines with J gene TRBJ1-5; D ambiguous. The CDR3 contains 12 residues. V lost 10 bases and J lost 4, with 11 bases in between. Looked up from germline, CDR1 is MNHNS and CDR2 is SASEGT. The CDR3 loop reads CATLRLNQPQHF. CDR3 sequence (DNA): TGTGCCACCCTGCGGCTAAATCAGCCCCAGCATTTT.

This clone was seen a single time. DNA of the CDR3: TGCGCCAGCAGCTTGGGGCAACGCACAGATACGCAGTATTTT. Translated, it gives CASSLGQRTDTQYF. This chain connects TRBV5-1 to TRBJ2-3; D not certain. V lost 0 bases and J 1 base, leaving 6 bases between the germline ends. Germline CDR1 reads SGHRS; CDR2 reads YFSETQ. The CDR3 has 14 amino acids.